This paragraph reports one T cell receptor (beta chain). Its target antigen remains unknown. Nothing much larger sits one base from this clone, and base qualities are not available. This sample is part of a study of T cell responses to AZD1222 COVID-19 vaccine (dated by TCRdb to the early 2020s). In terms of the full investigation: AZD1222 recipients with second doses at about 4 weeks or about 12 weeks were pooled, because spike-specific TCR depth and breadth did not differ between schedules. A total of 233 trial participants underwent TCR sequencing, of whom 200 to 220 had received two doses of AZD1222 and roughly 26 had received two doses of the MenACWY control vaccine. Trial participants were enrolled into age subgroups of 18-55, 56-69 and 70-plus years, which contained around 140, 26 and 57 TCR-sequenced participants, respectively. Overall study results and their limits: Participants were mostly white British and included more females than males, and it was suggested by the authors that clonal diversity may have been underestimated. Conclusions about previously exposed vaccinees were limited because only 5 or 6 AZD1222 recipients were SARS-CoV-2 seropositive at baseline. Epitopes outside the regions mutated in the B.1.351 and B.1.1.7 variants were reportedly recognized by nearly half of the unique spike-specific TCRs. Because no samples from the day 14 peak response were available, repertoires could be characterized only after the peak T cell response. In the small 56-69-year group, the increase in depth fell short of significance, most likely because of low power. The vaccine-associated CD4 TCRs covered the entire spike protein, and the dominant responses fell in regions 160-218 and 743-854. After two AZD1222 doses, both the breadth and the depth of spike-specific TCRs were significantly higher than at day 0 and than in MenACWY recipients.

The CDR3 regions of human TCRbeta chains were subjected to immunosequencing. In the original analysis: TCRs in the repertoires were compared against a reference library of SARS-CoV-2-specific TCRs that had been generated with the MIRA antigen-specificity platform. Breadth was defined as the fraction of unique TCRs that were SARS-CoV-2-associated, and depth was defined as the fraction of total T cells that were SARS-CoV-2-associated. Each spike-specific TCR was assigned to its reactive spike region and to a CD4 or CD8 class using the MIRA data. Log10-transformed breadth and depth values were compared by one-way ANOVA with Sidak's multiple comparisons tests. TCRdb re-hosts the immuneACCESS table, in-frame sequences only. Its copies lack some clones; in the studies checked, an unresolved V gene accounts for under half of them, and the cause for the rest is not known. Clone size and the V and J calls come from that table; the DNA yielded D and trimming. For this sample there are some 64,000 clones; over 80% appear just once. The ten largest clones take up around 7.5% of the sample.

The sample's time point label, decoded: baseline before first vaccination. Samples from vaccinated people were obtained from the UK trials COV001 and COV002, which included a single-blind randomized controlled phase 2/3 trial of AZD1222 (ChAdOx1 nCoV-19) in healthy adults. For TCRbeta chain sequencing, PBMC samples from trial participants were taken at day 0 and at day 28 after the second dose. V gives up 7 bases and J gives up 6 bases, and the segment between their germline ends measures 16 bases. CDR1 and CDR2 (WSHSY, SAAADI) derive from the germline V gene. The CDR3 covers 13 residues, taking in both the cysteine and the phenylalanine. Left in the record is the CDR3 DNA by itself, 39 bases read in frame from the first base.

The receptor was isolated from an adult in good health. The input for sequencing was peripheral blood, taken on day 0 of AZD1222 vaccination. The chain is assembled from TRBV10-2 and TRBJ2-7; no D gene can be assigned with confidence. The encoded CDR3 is CASKVEEFSEQYF. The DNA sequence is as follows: TGCGCCAGCAAGGTCGAAGAGTTCTCCGAGCAGTACTTC.